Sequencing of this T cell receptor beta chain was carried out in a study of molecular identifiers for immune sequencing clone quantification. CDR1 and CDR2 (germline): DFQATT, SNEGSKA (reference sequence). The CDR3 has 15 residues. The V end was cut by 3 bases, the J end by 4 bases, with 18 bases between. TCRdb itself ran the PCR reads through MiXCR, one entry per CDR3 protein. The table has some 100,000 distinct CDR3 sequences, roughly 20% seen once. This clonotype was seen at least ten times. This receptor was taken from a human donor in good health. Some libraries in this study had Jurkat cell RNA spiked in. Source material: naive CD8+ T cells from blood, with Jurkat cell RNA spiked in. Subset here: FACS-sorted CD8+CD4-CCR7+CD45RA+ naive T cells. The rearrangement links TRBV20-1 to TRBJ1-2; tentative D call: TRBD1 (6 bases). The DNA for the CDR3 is TGCAGTGCTAGGGATACAGGGATTGTAAGCTATGGCTACACCTTC. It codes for CSARDTGIVSYGYTF.